This T cell receptor beta chain was identified in a study of T-cell reconstitution after alpha-beta-depleted transplantation in children. V was clipped by 3 bases and J by 4 bases, with 16 bases between them. CDR3 size: 14 residues. Germline V gives CDR1 GTSNPN, CDR2 SVGIG (reference sequence). A TCRbeta library incorporating unique molecular identifiers was prepared. Using its own MiXCR run on the PCR reads, TCRdb lists one record per CDR3 protein. This sample has around 450,000 distinct CDR3 sequences; over 9.5% occur once, and the top ten carry about 2.1%. The chain recombines TRBV30 with TRBJ2-7; possible D gene TRBD1, 6 bases. The specimen comprised PBMCs, sampled before TCRalphabeta/CD19-depleted stem cell transplant. The TCR originated in a child aged 2 to 15 with inherited bone marrow failure, due to receive a stem cell transplant. CDR3 sequence (DNA): TGTGCCTGGAGGACGACAGGTCGCTTTTACGAGCAGTACTTC. The encoded protein is CAWRTTGRFYEQYF.